The present T cell receptor (beta chain) was sequenced within a study of T-cell reconstitution after alpha-beta-depleted transplantation in children. Preparation of the TCRbeta library used unique molecular identifiers. MiXCR, run by TCRdb on the PCR reads, gives a single entry per CDR3 protein. The table records hundreds of thousands of distinct CDR3 sequences, 10% to 15% of them present only once. There are 17 residues in the CDR3. Germline V gives CDR1 SGDLS, CDR2 YYNGEE. The J segment lost 1 base and the V segment lost 0 bases, leaving 6 bases of the junction unmatched. V gene TRBV9 combines with J gene TRBJ2-2; 7 bases agree with TRBD1. Sequencing used PBMCs, mostly from graft donor cells, obtained 360 days after TCRalphabeta/CD19-depleted stem cell transplant. The clonotype comes from a male patient younger than 18 who had a stem cell transplant for acute myeloid leukemia, so the T cells may come from the graft donor. CDR3 sequence (DNA): TGTGCCAGCAGCGTAGCTCCAGGGGGAGAGAACACCGGGGAGCTGTTTTTT. Its translation is CASSVAPGGENTGELFF. Using reference TRBV9 and TRBJ2-2 for the parts outside the CDR3, the full variable domain is DSGVTQTPKHLITATGQRVTLRCSPRSGDLSVYWYQQSLDQGLQFLIQYYNGEERAKGNILERFSAQQFPDLHSELNLSSLELGDSALYFCASSVAPGGENTGELFFGEGSRLTVL.